Each of the 24 T cell receptor beta chains below was sequenced from the same sample in a study of technical replicates of blood from a few donors. The assay was immunoSEQ multiplex PCR, and TCRdb's table has in-frame clones only and misses some. The table shows roughly 40,000 clones, with about 96% occurring only once. Sample: T cells isolated from PBMCs. These receptors were collected from a human donor in good health.

The gene calls are TRBV7-8 and TRBJ2-7; no firm D call. The V end was cut by 7 bases, the J end by 3 bases, with 19 bases between. Germline V gene sequence: CDR1 SGHVS, CDR2 FQNEAQ. The CDR3 length is 15 residues. The CDR3 is CASTRSAELIYEQYF. The DNA for the CDR3 is TGTGCCAGCACTAGGAGCGCGGAACTCATCTACGAGCAGTACTTC.

The genes are TRBV19 and TRBJ2-7; D is perhaps TRBD1 (6 bases). CDR3 length equals 15 residues. Germline-derived CDR1 and CDR2 are LNHDA and SQIVND (reference sequence). The V end was cut by 6 bases, the J end by 1 base, with 16 bases between. CDR3 loop: CASRSRDTSSYEQYF. The DNA for the CDR3 is TGTGCCAGTAGAAGCCGGGACACCTCATCCTACGAGCAGTACTTC.

The chain employs TRBV2 and TRBJ1-2; no firm D call. Germline V gene sequence: CDR1 SNHLY, CDR2 FYNNEI. The CDR3 extends over 13 amino acids. V was pared by 4 bases and J by 7 bases, with 13 bases between. For the CDR3, the DNA is TGTGCCAGCAGTGGGACCGGAGGAGGTGGCTACACCTTC. This sequence encodes CASSGTGGGGYTF. Full variable domain (missing parts from reference TRBV2 and TRBJ1-2): EPEVTQTPSHQVTQMGQEVILRCVPISNHLYFYWYRQILGQKVEFLVSFYNNEISEKSEIFDDQFSVERPDGSNFTLKIRSTKLEDSAMYFCASSGTGGGGYTFGSGTRLTVV.

The chain links TRBV25-1 to TRBJ2-7, with TRBD1 identical over 9 bases. With 6 bases clipped from V and 4 bases from J, the junction kept 10 bases outside the gene matches. CDR1 is MGHDK, CDR2 SYGVNS, per germline. The CDR3 consists of 15 residues. The DNA of the CDR3 is TGTGCCAGCAGGAGACTAGGACAGGGGTTTTACGAGCAGTACTTC. It encodes CASRRLGQGFYEQYF.

The chain employs TRBV7-9 and TRBJ2-1; 10 bases align to TRBD1. The length of the CDR3 is 17 residues. V lost 5 bases and J lost 2; bases outside the gene matches: 9. Germline loops: CDR1 SEHNR, CDR2 FQNEAQ (reference sequence). The CDR3 bases are TGTGCCAGCAGCCCCGGGACAGGGGAAGGGACCTACAATGAGCAGTTCTTC. This encodes CASSPGTGEGTYNEQFF.

This chain joins TRBV4-2 and TRBJ2-3; TRBD2 agrees at 14 bases. The CDR3 has 18 residues. Trimming cost V 0 bases and J 4 bases; bases outside gene matches: 6. Germline CDR1 and CDR2: LGHNA and YNFKEQ. DNA of the CDR3: TGTGCCAGCAGCCAAGACTCGGGACTAGCGGGAGCCGCAGATACGCAGTATTTT. This codes for CASSQDSGLAGAADTQYF.

This clone was picked up one time. CDR3 region: CASSQDLAGVQETQYF. DNA of the CDR3: TGCGCCAGCAGCCAAGATCTCGCAGGGGTGCAAGAGACCCAGTACTTC. The chain links TRBV4-1 to TRBJ2-5; a weak D match, TRBD1 (6 bases). V was shortened by 0 bases and J by 2 bases, with 13 bases between the two germline ends. This CDR3 comprises 16 residues. Germline V lookup: CDR1 MGHRA, CDR2 YSYEKL.

The CDR3 region is CSGGMGTEAFF. The CDR3 coding sequence is TGCAGCGGAGGGATGGGCACTGAAGCTTTCTTT. The chain joins TRBV29-1 to TRBJ1-1; D call uncertain. Germline-derived CDR1 and CDR2 are SQVTM and ANQGSEA. Trimming took 7 bases from V and 4 from J, leaving 10 bases between them. The CDR3 has 11 residues.

The genes are TRBV6-6 and TRBJ1-3, with TRBD1 identical over 8 bases. Germline assignment: CDR1 MNHNY and CDR2 SVGAGI (reference sequence). V lost 10 bases, J lost 4 bases, and 6 bases stayed unmatched. CDR3 size: 13 residues. This CDR3 reads CATLRGQGNTIYF. Here the CDR3 DNA reads TGTGCCACCCTCAGGGGGCAGGGAAACACCATATATTTT.

The V call is TRBV10-2, the J call TRBJ1-5, with a tentative D call TRBD1 (5 bases). V was cut by 1 base and J by 0 bases, with 7 bases left in between. Germline loops: CDR1 WSHSY, CDR2 SAAADI. This CDR3 has 15 amino acids. The DNA for the CDR3 is TGCGCCAGCAGTGAGTATCAGGGTAGCAATCAGCCCCAGCATTTT. Translated: CASSEYQGSNQPQHF.

The CDR3 spells CASSRTSGGYEQYF. The CDR3 DNA sequence: TGTGCCAGCAGCCGGACTAGCGGGGGCTACGAGCAGTACTTC. The rearrangement joins TRBV27 to TRBJ2-7; 13 positions agree with TRBD2. The CDR3 totals 14 residues. CDR1 is MNHEY and CDR2 is SMNVEV in the germline V gene (reference sequence). V shed 6 bases, J shed 3 bases, and the junction held 2 bases outside the gene matches.

The chain joins TRBV5-6 to TRBJ1-1, with TRBD1 identical over 9 bases. J was trimmed by 7 bases and V by 3 bases; bases with no gene match: 4. In germline, CDR1 is SGHDT, CDR2 YYEEEE. This CDR3 has 13 residues. This chain's CDR3 is CASSWGQGGEAFF. The CDR3 DNA reads TGTGCCAGCAGCTGGGGACAGGGCGGTGAAGCTTTCTTT.

The chain combines TRBV10-1 with TRBJ2-7; 9 positions agree with TRBD1. The CDR3 runs 12 residues. The germline gives CDR1 WNHNN, CDR2 SYGVQD (reference sequence). V trimming: 8 bases; J trimming: 2 bases; junction bases outside the gene matches: 1. The CDR3 sequence: CASGTGTYEQYF. CDR3 in DNA: TGCGCCAGCGGGACAGGGACCTACGAGCAGTACTTC.

The V call is TRBV28, the J call TRBJ2-7, with TRBD1 matching 9 bases. The CDR3 loop spans 16 amino acids. Germline-derived CDR1 and CDR2 are MDHEN and SYDVKM. J lost 3 bases, V lost 7 bases, and 13 bases had no gene match. The DNA for the CDR3 is TGTGCCAGCACCCCCCCTCCGGGACAGGGATTCTACGAGCAGTACTTC. This translates into CASTPPPGQGFYEQYF.

V gene TRBV7-8 combines with J gene TRBJ1-3, with a possible D match to TRBD1 (5 bases). V was shortened by 5 bases and J by 0 bases, with 11 bases between the two germline ends. CDR3 size: 15 residues. Germline-derived CDR1 and CDR2 are SGHVS and FQNEAQ. The CDR3 sequence: CASSTVTDSGNTIYF. The CDR3 DNA reads TGTGCCAGCAGCACTGTGACAGACTCTGGAAACACCATATATTTT.

The CDR3 loop is CASSGSGSVETQYF. CDR3 coding DNA: TGTGCCAGCAGCGGGAGCGGGAGTGTTGAGACCCAGTACTTC. The chain links TRBV2 to TRBJ2-5; 8 nucleotides agree with TRBD2. Germline CDR1 SNHLY, CDR2 FYNNEI. The ends lost 6 bases at V and 5 bases at J; junction bases unmatched: 8. CDR3 length: 14 amino acids. Complete variable domain (other parts from reference TRBV2 and TRBJ2-5): EPEVTQTPSHQVTQMGQEVILRCVPISNHLYFYWYRQILGQKVEFLVSFYNNEISEKSEIFDDQFSVERPDGSNFTLKIRSTKLEDSAMYFCASSGSGSVETQYFGPGTRLLVL.

This chain links TRBV18 with TRBJ2-7; the match to TRBD1 covers 8 bases. The CDR3 runs 13 residues. Germline values: CDR1 KGHSH, CDR2 LQKENI. The ends lost 1 base at V and 4 bases at J; junction bases unmatched: 0. CDR3 DNA: TGTGCCAGCTCACCACGACAGGGGTACGAGCAGTACTTC. Translation: CASSPRQGYEQYF.

The chain has TRBV5-1 and TRBJ2-7; 9 bases map to TRBD1. V was pared by 3 bases and J by 4 bases, with 8 bases of the junction left unmatched. The germline CDR1 and CDR2 sequences are SGHRS and YFSETQ. This CDR3 comprises 15 residues. The CDR3 protein is CASSYSGTGRYEQYF. Here the CDR3 DNA reads TGCGCCAGCAGCTACTCCGGGACAGGGAGGTACGAGCAGTACTTC.

The genes are TRBV4-3 and TRBJ1-5; D not certain. This CDR3 is built from 14 residues. With 0 bases removed from V and 2 bases from J, the gap between germline ends came to 5 bases. Germline-derived CDR1 and CDR2 are LGHNA and YSLEER. The CDR3 DNA sequence: TGCGCCAGCAGCCAAGAGAGCGGCAATCAGCCCCAGCATTTT. Translated, it gives CASSQESGNQPQHF.

J is TRBJ1-4 and V is TRBV11-3; 7 bases map to TRBD1. V was pared by 4 bases and J by 8 bases, with 19 bases of the junction left unmatched. The length of the CDR3 is 18 residues. The germline gives CDR1 SGHNT, CDR2 YENEEA. The CDR3 loop is CASSSHRAPQGMKEKLFF. In DNA, the CDR3 is TGTGCCAGCAGCTCTCACCGGGCCCCACAGGGGATGAAGGAAAAACTGTTTTTT.

The V call is TRBV30, the J call TRBJ1-2; TRBD1 might be the D (6 bases). In germline, CDR1 is GTSNPN, CDR2 SVGIG (reference sequence). Trimming shortened V by 0 bases and J by 13 bases, and 12 bases separated the two germline ends. The CDR3 runs to 11 residues. In nucleotides, the CDR3 is TGTGCCTGGAGTGTTGGGGGGGCAGGCACCTTC. This encodes CAWSVGGAGTF.

The chain joins TRBV18 to TRBJ2-1; 8 bases are a match to TRBD2. V shed 2 bases and J 8 bases; nucleotides not matched to a gene: 5. The CDR3 spans 14 residues. Per germline, CDR1 KGHSH and CDR2 LQKENI. The DNA of the CDR3 is TGTGCCAGCTCACCATCTAGCGGGTCCTATGAGCAGTTCTTC. It yields the protein CASSPSSGSYEQFF. Complete variable domain (other parts from reference TRBV18 and TRBJ2-1): NAGVMQNPRHLVRRRGQEARLRCSPMKGHSHVYWYRQLPEEGLKFMVYLQKENIIDESGMPKERFSAEFPKEGPSILRIQQVVRGDSAAYFCASSPSSGSYEQFFGPGTRLTVL.

The rearrangement uses TRBV4-3 and TRBJ2-7; 8 nucleotides match TRBD1. The V and J ends lost 1 base and 5 bases, in that order; junction bases with no gene match: 7. CDR3 length: 15 residues. The germline CDR1 and CDR2 sequences are LGHNA and YSLEER. The CDR3 DNA reads as TGCGCCAGCAGCCAAGTCATTTCAGGGGGCCACGAGCAGTACTTC. Translation gives CASSQVISGGHEQYF.

This chain joins TRBV6-4 and TRBJ2-7, with 8 positions matching TRBD2. In germline, CDR1 is MRHNA, CDR2 SNTAGT. V was clipped by 7 bases and J by 5 bases; unmatched bases: 19. The CDR3 has 17 residues. CDR3 coding DNA: TGTGCCAGCAACGAGGACAAAAGGGGGACTAGTGGCGACGAGCAGTACTTC. Protein sequence: CASNEDKRGTSGDEQYF.